This T cell receptor (beta chain) derives from a study of identical twins. CDR1 is LGHNA, CDR2 YNFKEQ, per germline. Deletions cut 4 bases from V and 8 bases from J, with 12 bases between. This CDR3 region has 13 residues. TCRdb re-called the 5' RACE reads through MiXCR, storing one row per CDR3 protein. The table records 400,000 to 550,000 distinct CDR3 sequences, roughly a fifth of them present only once. This clonotype has just a few counts. Separately, the same data were catalogued under a study of T cells expressing NK-cell markers. From that second work: In a group of several donors, dominant NKG2C+ clonotypes represented about 1.0-7.5% of CD8+ T cells. A few donors' CD3+CD56-NKG2C+ cells were dominated by the same clonotypes.

V is TRBV4-2 and J is TRBJ2-1; D remains unclear. This clonotype was obtained from a woman between 18 and 29 years old in good health. The sequenced sample was CD4+ T cells sorted from blood. This CDR3 is CASSPHPAYEQFF. In DNA, the CDR3 is TGTGCCAGCAGCCCCCACCCAGCCTATGAGCAGTTCTTC.